What follows are 4 T cell receptor beta chains derived from one specimen sequenced in a study of cytomegalovirus exposure and HLA in healthy donors. This PCR relied on a set of 60 Vbeta primers and 13 Jbeta primers. TCRdb keeps only in-frame clones here, not all; method: immunoSEQ multiplex PCR. This sample yields 150,000 to 200,000 clones, of which roughly 79% are seen a single time; around 4.7% belongs to the top ten. Sequencing was performed on PBMCs. The receptors were sampled from a woman younger than 30 in good health and CMV-seropositive.

Concerning this clone: Likely a read error: the CDR3 ends without its conserved phenylalanine or tryptophan. The V call is TRBV5-6, the J call TRBJ1-1; no firm D call. The CDR3 is 15 amino acids. Germline loops: CDR1 SGHDT, CDR2 YYEEEE. Trimming removed 6 bases from V and 4 bases from J, with 19 bases in between. The CDR3 DNA reads as TGTGCCAGCATCCCGAACTATAAAGGGAGCACTGAAGCTTTCTCT. As protein: CASIPNYKGSTEAFS.

The chain uses TRBV10-1 and TRBJ2-7; D possibly corresponds to TRBD1 (6 bases). Germline V gene lookup returns CDR1 WNHNN and CDR2 SYGVQD (reference sequence). The germline V and J ends were trimmed by 3 bases and 1 base, with 16 bases remaining between them. CDR3 length: 16 residues. The CDR3 nucleotides are TGCGCCAGCAGTGAATTCCCCACCCAGGGGTCCTACGAGCAGTACTTC. Its protein product is CASSEFPTQGSYEQYF.

The chain combines TRBV9 with TRBJ2-2; the match to TRBD2 covers 7 bases. Germline assignment: CDR1 SGDLS and CDR2 YYNGEE. V trimming: 0 bases; J trimming: 3 bases; junction bases outside the gene matches: 5. The CDR3 totals 16 residues. The CDR3 DNA is TGTGCCAGCAGCGTAGCCCCGGGGGGTTACACCGGGGAGCTGTTTTTT. It codes for CASSVAPGGYTGELFF.

In DNA, the CDR3 is TGTGCCAGCAGCTTGAGGGCGGGGAGCACAGATACGCAGTATTTT. Amino acids: CASSLRAGSTDTQYF. The V gene is TRBV5-6, the J gene TRBJ2-3; weak D call: TRBD2 (6 bases). The germline V gene has CDR1 SGHDT and CDR2 YYEEEE. The CDR3 has 15 amino acids. V was trimmed by 1 base and J by 0 bases, leaving 9 bases between them.